The 20 T cell receptor beta chains reported below all come from one sample, sequenced in a study of shared clonotypes between healthy human individuals. Measured with immunoSEQ multiplex PCR; TCRdb has only the in-frame clones, and not every one. The sample has approximately 2.5 million clones; 80% to 95% are singletons. Sequencing was done on a sample of naive CD4+ T cells from PBMCs. Noted subset: CD45RA+ positively selected. These receptors were collected from a man aged 18 to 30 in good health. Some clones in this sample may be carry-over from other donors' samples.

The chain is built from TRBV28 and TRBJ1-1; maybe TRBD1 (5 bases). The length of the CDR3 is 17 residues. From germline, CDR1 is MDHEN and CDR2 SYDVKM. The ends were cut back, 2 bases at V and 11 bases at J, with 27 bases in the middle. The CDR3 DNA is TGTGCCAGCAGTTTAGGGGGTTTTGGGTTAGACACCTTGAAGGCTTTCTTT. The encoded protein is CASSLGGFGLDTLKAFF.

This chain connects TRBV7-2 to TRBJ1-1; D uncertain. This CDR3 has 14 amino acids. The germline gives CDR1 SGHTA, CDR2 FQGNSA. Trimming stripped 1 base from V and 2 bases from J, with 8 bases between. The CDR3 region is CASSLDRGNTEAFF. As DNA, the CDR3 is TGTGCCAGCAGCTTAGACCGGGGTAACACTGAAGCTTTCTTT.

This sequence joins TRBV5-1 and TRBJ2-5; D possibly corresponds to TRBD1 (6 bases). The germline gives CDR1 SGHRS, CDR2 YFSETQ. V was trimmed by 2 bases and J by 4 bases, leaving 15 bases between them. This CDR3 has 15 amino acids. CDR3 bases: TGCGCCAGCAGCTTCCTGCCGGACAGTTTAGAGACCCAGTACTTC. Protein: CASSFLPDSLETQYF.

Notes on this clone: Other nucleotide sequences from this sample produce the same CDR3. The V and J genes are TRBV7-9 and TRBJ2-2; D call uncertain. Trimming removed 1 base at V and 1 base at J, with 4 bases between. The CDR3 runs to 14 residues. CDR1 and CDR2 (germline): SEHNR, FQNEAQ (reference sequence). CDR3 sequence: CASSLGRNTGELFF. For the CDR3, the DNA is TGTGCCAGCAGCTTAGGCAGGAACACCGGGGAGCTGTTTTTT.

Regarding this clone: One junction end disagrees with the germline gene, perhaps due to a read error. V and J are TRBV7-3 and TRBJ1-1; D call uncertain. Germline V gene data show CDR1 as SGHTA and CDR2 as FQGTGA. The CDR3 is made up of 13 amino acids. The CDR3 bases are TGCGCCAGCAGCCAAGGGTTAGGAATAGAAGCTTTCTTT. It is translated as CASSQGLGIEAFF.

A single count supports this clone. The V and J genes are TRBV7-9 and TRBJ2-1, with D tentatively TRBD1 (6 bases). Trimming removed 5 bases from V and 4 bases from J, with 12 bases in between. CDR1 is SEHNR, CDR2 FQNEAQ, per germline (reference sequence). The CDR3 consists of 14 residues. This CDR3 is CASSPPGQYNEQFF. CDR3 nucleotide sequence: TGTGCCAGCAGCCCTCCTGGACAGTACAATGAGCAGTTCTTC.

This chain links TRBV27 with TRBJ1-2; possible D gene TRBD1, 6 bases. The germline V and J ends were trimmed by 1 base and 2 bases, with 11 bases remaining between them. This CDR3 is built from 15 residues. Germline-derived CDR1 and CDR2 are MNHEY and SMNVEV (reference sequence). CDR3: CASSLLGTLNYGYTF. The CDR3 nucleotides are TGTGCCAGCAGTTTATTGGGGACACTGAACTATGGCTACACCTTC.

The genes are TRBV7-9 and TRBJ2-1; the match to TRBD2 covers 15 bases. V was clipped by 6 bases and J by 5 bases; unmatched bases: 8. The germline gives CDR1 SEHNR, CDR2 FQNEAQ (reference sequence). The CDR3 consists of 17 residues. CDR3 in amino acids: CASRGLAGGRFDNEQFF. The DNA for the CDR3 is TGTGCCAGCAGAGGACTAGCGGGAGGGCGTTTTGACAATGAGCAGTTCTTC. The full variable domain, rest sourced from reference TRBV7-9 and TRBJ2-1, is DTGVSQNPRHKITKRGQNVTFRCDPISEHNRLYWYRQTLGQGPEFLTYFQNEAQLEKSRLLSDRFSAERPKGSFSTLEIQRTEQGDSAMYLCASRGLAGGRFDNEQFFGPGTRLTVL.

Comments on this clone: Other DNA variants within this sample encode the same CDR3. The V call is TRBV7-2, the J call TRBJ1-5; a possible D gene is TRBD1 (5 bases). Trimming left V 5 bases short and J 1 base short, with 9 bases between. Germline CDR1 is SGHTA and CDR2 is FQGNSA. CDR3 size: 14 residues. CDR3 bases: TGTGCCAGCAGCCGGGACGTAAGCAATCAGCCCCAGCATTTT. It is translated as CASSRDVSNQPQHF.

The sample holds one count of this clone. The chain has TRBV12-5 and TRBJ1-2; D possibly corresponds to TRBD1 (5 bases). Looked up from germline, CDR1 is LGHNT and CDR2 is FRNRAP. V shed 4 bases and J shed 5 bases, with 11 bases lying between them. This CDR3 has 13 amino acids. DNA for the CDR3: TGTGCTAGTGGTTCCGGGGCCACTTATGGCTACACCTTC. Its translation: CASGSGATYGYTF. Together with reference TRBV12-5 and TRBJ1-2, the CDR3 gives the full variable domain: DARVTQTPRHKVTEMGQEVTMRCQPILGHNTVFWYRQTMMQGLELLAYFRNRAPLDDSGMPKDRFSAEMPDATLATLKIQPSEPRDSAVYFCASGSGATYGYTFGSGTRLTVV.

The chain couples TRBV11-2 to TRBJ1-4; the D gene is possibly TRBD1 (6 bases). Trimming cost V 6 bases and J 5 bases, with 13 bases left between them. CDR3 size: 14 residues. Per germline, CDR1 SGHAT and CDR2 FQNNGV. The DNA of the CDR3 is TGTGCCAGCAGAAGAGAGGGGGGGAATGAAAAACTGTTTTTT. This sequence encodes CASRREGGNEKLFF.

The rearrangement links TRBV27 to TRBJ1-2, with 8 bases lining up with TRBD1. The trim removed 4 bases at V and 8 bases at J, leaving 6 bases unmatched. The CDR3 is made up of 13 amino acids. Germline loops: CDR1 MNHEY, CDR2 SMNVEV (reference sequence). This CDR3 is CASSWTGLGGYTF. CDR3 DNA: TGTGCCAGCAGTTGGACAGGGCTGGGCGGCTACACCTTC.

As for this clone: Other DNA sequences of this sample code for an identical CDR3. The chain couples TRBV4-1 to TRBJ2-2; D might be TRBD2 (6 bases). Germline V lookup: CDR1 MGHRA, CDR2 YSYEKL. V lost 4 bases and J 4 bases, leaving 10 bases between the germline ends. This CDR3 is 14 amino acids long. CDR3 amino acids: CASSLPGGTGELFF. CDR3 coding DNA: TGCGCCAGCAGCCTTCCCGGGGGCACCGGGGAGCTGTTTTTT.

The J gene is TRBJ2-4, the V gene TRBV15, with TRBD2 matching over 8 bases. CDR1 and CDR2 from the germline V gene are LNHNV and YYDKDF (reference sequence). CDR3 length: 17 amino acids. V gave up 0 bases and J gave up 6 bases; unmatched junction bases: 10. The CDR3 reads CATSRDRSRGGSNIQYF. CDR3 DNA sequence: TGTGCCACCAGCAGAGATAGGTCACGGGGGGGTTCAAACATTCAGTACTTC.

The V call is TRBV5-1, the J call TRBJ2-7, with a possible D match to TRBD2 (5 bases). This CDR3 is 14 amino acids long. Trimming pared 2 bases from V and 3 bases from J, leaving 12 bases between. CDR1 is SGHRS, CDR2 YFSETQ, per germline. CDR3 residues: CASSLGGSIYEQYF. The CDR3 DNA reads TGCGCCAGCAGCTTAGGCGGGTCTATCTACGAGCAGTACTTC.

The chain is built from TRBV6-5 and TRBJ2-2; perhaps TRBD2 as D (6 bases). Germline V gives CDR1 MNHEY, CDR2 SVGAGI. This CDR3 has 13 residues. Trimming stripped 5 bases from V and 7 bases from J, with 11 bases between. CDR3 DNA sequence: TGTGCCAGCAGTGGAGGGGTGGGCGGGGAGCTGTTTTTT. Translating gives CASSGGVGGELFF.

CDR3 protein: CASRWQEDTDTQYF. DNA of the CDR3: TGTGCCAGCCGCTGGCAGGAGGACACAGATACGCAGTATTTT. The chain joins TRBV27 to TRBJ2-3; the D gene is possibly TRBD2 (5 bases). CDR1 is MNHEY, CDR2 SMNVEV, per germline (reference sequence). The CDR3 sequence is 14 residues long. V lost 8 bases and J lost 2, with 14 bases in between.

A remark on this clone: Other DNA sequences from this sample encode an identical CDR3 as well. V gene TRBV20-1 combines with J gene TRBJ2-5; D gene ambiguous. V was shortened by 6 bases and J by 3 bases, with 5 bases between the two germline ends. The CDR3 length is 10 residues. Germline CDR1 DFQATT, CDR2 SNEGSKA (reference sequence). CDR3 sequence: CSAGEETQYF. The CDR3 nucleotides read TGCAGTGCCGGAGAAGAGACCCAGTACTTC.

This chain joins TRBV28 and TRBJ2-2, with D possibly TRBD2 on 6 matching bases. The CDR3 consists of 14 residues. Germline V gene data show CDR1 as MDHEN and CDR2 as SYDVKM. V was trimmed by 7 bases and J by 4 bases, leaving 13 bases between them. The chain's CDR3 is CASNGGKGTGELFF. The CDR3 DNA is TGTGCCAGCAATGGGGGGAAGGGCACCGGGGAGCTGTTTTTT.

CDR3 in DNA: TGTGCCAGCAGCCCCCTCGGGGGGAGCCAGTTCTTC. Translation: CASSPLGGSQFF. The V and J genes are TRBV28 and TRBJ2-1; the match to TRBD2 covers 7 bases. The CDR3 sequence is 12 residues long. Germline V lookup: CDR1 MDHEN, CDR2 SYDVKM. J was trimmed by 13 bases and V by 6 bases; bases with no gene match: 9.